This TCR beta chain came from a study of tumor and adjacent non-tumor tissue in lung cancer. With V trimmed by 5 bases and J by 1 base, 7 bases remained unmatched. Germline values: CDR1 SGHAT, CDR2 FQNNGV. The CDR3 extends over 16 amino acids. A modified ARM-PCR protocol with three rounds of nested PCR amplified TCRbeta. TCRdb analysed the multiplex PCR reads with MiXCR anew, one entry per CDR3 protein. The profile shows fewer than 150,000 distinct CDR3 sequences, approximately 66% of them singletons. RNA was extracted from bulk tissue without any cell sorting. Sequencing was performed on lung tumor tissue. The rearrangement links TRBV11-2 to TRBJ1-2; TRBD1 agrees at 10 bases. This TCR came from a man between 60 and 70 years old with small cell lung cancer. CDR3 sequence reads: CASSEDRGRRNYGYTF. CDR3 nucleotide sequence: TGTGCCAGCAGCGAAGACAGGGGGCGCCGTAACTATGGCTACACCTTC.